Detailed here is one T cell receptor beta chain. This clone was found once. No antigen is known for it. Qualities for individual bases were not recorded, and no much larger clone is one base off. To sequence the TCRbeta CDR3 region, genomic DNA was isolated from the sorted cells. TCRbeta CDR3 regions were sequenced using the immunoSEQ Assay. TCRdb provides this immuneACCESS table in a form limited to in-frame rearrangements. Some clones are lacking; in checked studies, under half of them reflect an unresolved V gene, and why the rest are absent is not known. This sample comprises 50,000 or so clones, approximately 80% of them detected only once. The ten largest clonotypes hold 9.5% to 15% of the sample. This sample is part of a study of OX40 agonist ivuxolimab in advanced cancers. Regarding the study in general: Ivuxolimab, which targeted the costimulatory receptor OX40 (CD134), was an agonistic, fully human IgG2 monoclonal antibody. Among the roughly 50 dose-escalation patients, roughly 20 had hepatocellular carcinoma, 15 or so melanoma, 9 renal cell carcinoma and 9 head and neck cancer. Partial responses occurred in three dose-escalation patients: two with cutaneous melanoma and one with hepatocellular carcinoma. Patients were allowed to have had prior anti-PD-1, anti-PD-L1 or anti-CTLA-4 therapy, and 30% to 50% of the dose-escalation patients had previously received checkpoint inhibitors. The monotherapy dose-escalation portion (N ≈ 57 patients) of the phase I ivuxolimab trial is reported in the paper. Intravenous ivuxolimab was administered to patients every 2 weeks at six dose levels: 0.01, 0.1, 0.3, 1.5, 3 and 10 mg/kg. The purpose of peripheral TCRbeta sequencing was to test whether ivuxolimab changed TCR sequence diversity and led to clonal T-cell expansion. In the dose-escalation cohort, around four fifths of patients were male, and the mean age was 60 years with a range of roughly 23 to 79.

The trial excluded patients who had a history of autoimmune disease or were on systemic immunosuppression. Peripheral blood for TCR sequencing was collected from all dose cohorts at baseline, on cycle 4 day 1, and on cycle 7 day 1. Samples came from an open-label, multicenter, first-in-human phase I dose-escalation trial of ivuxolimab. Adults with locally advanced or metastatic melanoma, renal cell, hepatocellular, or head and neck squamous cell carcinoma were enrolled in the trial. CD4+ and CD8+ T cells were sorted separately from peripheral blood before TCR sequencing. Paper-wide results and their limitations: In partial responders in the 0.1-3.0 mg/kg groups, normalized peripheral clonal expansion was found to be among the lowest, especially among CD8+ T cells. Low levels of normalized T-cell clonal expansion were also shown by some nonresponding patients. At doses of 0.1 to 3.0 mg/kg, clonal expansion of both CD4+ and CD8+ T cells in blood was seen between baseline and week 6. The antigen specificity of the clonally expanded peripheral T cells was not determined. After ivuxolimab, expanded clones were on average more numerous among CD8+ T cells than among CD4+ T cells.

The CDR3 numbers 13 residues from cysteine through phenylalanine. The sequence is cut down to CDR3 DNA, 39 bases in frame from base 1. CDR1 is given as SEHNR and CDR2 as FQNEAQ, both from the germline V gene (reference sequence). V is shortened by 5 bases, J by 3 bases, and the region joining them spans 10 bases. This TCR derives from an adult with an advanced solid tumor such as melanoma, head and neck, liver or kidney cancer. This receptor chain uses TRBV7-9 and TRBJ1-2; the D gene is possibly TRBD1, with 6 bases matching. This material consisted of CD4+ or CD8+ T cells sorted from blood, taken in a trial of the OX40 agonist ivuxolimab. Here the CDR3 is given as CASSVDSDYGYTF. The nucleotide sequence is TGTGCCAGCAGCGTGGACAGCGACTATGGCTACACCTTC.